This is a list of T cell receptor beta chains from one sample in a study of identical twins. Each CDR3 protein is one row after TCRdb ran MiXCR on the 5' RACE reads. The sample lists more than 250,000 distinct CDR3 sequences, less than 9% occurring once. These records were also assigned to another study, of yellow fever vaccine responses in identical twins.

The sequenced sample was memory (CD45RO+) T cells sorted from blood. All receptors come from a woman between 18 and 29 years old in good health. The CDR3 runs from the conserved cysteine through the conserved F or W. Fields, in order: clone size, J gene, V gene, D gene, CDR3 protein, CDR3 DNA. D genes are given only for firm matches. The size entry is marked missing in some rows and otherwise reads once, few, many or a size class.

clone size: few
J gene: TRBJ2-5
V gene: TRBV25-1
D gene: NA
CDR3 protein: CASSEDPRVETQYF
CDR3 DNA: TGTGCCAGCAGTGAAGACCCCCGCGTGGAGACCCAGTACTTC

clone size: many
J gene: TRBJ2-1
V gene: TRBV6-5
D gene: NA
CDR3 protein: CASSYTTDTYNEQFF
CDR3 DNA: TGTGCCAGCAGTTACACGACAGACACCTACAATGAGCAGTTCTTC

clone size: NA
J gene: TRBJ1-5
V gene: TRBV28
D gene: NA
CDR3 protein: CASRTEINSNQPQHF
CDR3 DNA: TGTGCCAGTAGGACAGAAATAAATAGCAATCAGCCCCAGCATTTT

clone size: few
J gene: TRBJ2-1
V gene: TRBV6-5
D gene: NA
CDR3 protein: CASSYSAVVDPSNEQFF
CDR3 DNA: TGTGCCAGCAGTTACTCGGCAGTCGTGGACCCTAGCAATGAGCAGTTCTTC

clone size: few
J gene: TRBJ2-7
V gene: TRBV28
D gene: TRBD2
CDR3 protein: CASSFPGTSGSYEQYF
CDR3 DNA: TGTGCCAGCTCGTTCCCAGGGACTAGCGGGAGTTACGAGCAGTACTTC

clone size: few
J gene: TRBJ1-5
V gene: TRBV7-2
D gene: NA
CDR3 protein: CASSLIGQGYNQPQHF
CDR3 DNA: TGTGCCAGCAGCTTAATCGGGCAGGGCTACAATCAGCCCCAGCATTTT

clone size: many
J gene: TRBJ2-1
V gene: TRBV4-1
D gene: TRBD1
CDR3 protein: CASSQDADRESYNEQFF
CDR3 DNA: TGCGCCAGCAGCCAAGACGCGGACAGGGAGTCCTACAATGAGCAGTTCTTC

clone size: many
J gene: TRBJ2-6
V gene: TRBV3-1
D gene: NA
CDR3 protein: CASSLIEEGSGANVLTF
CDR3 DNA: TGTGCCAGCAGCCTAATAGAGGAGGGATCTGGGGCCAACGTCCTGACTTTC

clone size: many
J gene: TRBJ2-1
V gene: TRBV6-4
D gene: NA
CDR3 protein: CASSDRDGDYNEQFF
CDR3 DNA: TGTGCCAGCAGTGACCGGGACGGGGATTACAATGAGCAGTTCTTC

clone size: NA
J gene: TRBJ2-5
V gene: TRBV29-1
D gene: NA
CDR3 protein: CSVEEGAQETQYF
CDR3 DNA: TGCAGCGTTGAAGAGGGGGCACAAGAGACCCAGTACTTC

clone size: many
J gene: TRBJ2-3
V gene: TRBV12-3/TRBV12-4
D gene: TRBD2
CDR3 protein: CASLGTTTDTQYF
CDR3 DNA: TGTGCCAGCCTCGGGACTACCACAGATACGCAGTATTTT

clone size: many
J gene: TRBJ1-1
V gene: TRBV12-3/TRBV12-4
D gene: NA
CDR3 protein: CASSFLTGAEAFF
CDR3 DNA: TGTGCCAGCAGTTTCCTTACGGGCGCTGAAGCTTTCTTT

clone size: many
J gene: TRBJ2-1
V gene: TRBV3-1
D gene: TRBD2
CDR3 protein: CASSKAGTSGPQGFLNEQFF
CDR3 DNA: TGTGCCAGCAGCAAGGCAGGGACTAGCGGGCCTCAAGGGTTCCTTAATGAGCAGTTCTTC

clone size: few
J gene: TRBJ2-3
V gene: TRBV5-1
D gene: NA
CDR3 protein: CASSSTSSTDTQYF
CDR3 DNA: TGCGCCAGCAGCTCGACTTCTAGCACAGATACGCAGTATTTT

clone size: NA
J gene: TRBJ2-1
V gene: TRBV12-3/TRBV12-4
D gene: NA
CDR3 protein: CASSLKTPRHNEQFF
CDR3 DNA: TGTGCCAGCAGTTTGAAGACTCCTAGACATAATGAGCAGTTCTTC

clone size: many
J gene: TRBJ2-1
V gene: TRBV12-3/TRBV12-4
D gene: TRBD2
CDR3 protein: CASSLRAGGPHLEFF
CDR3 DNA: TGTGCCAGCAGTTTACGAGCGGGAGGGCCCCACCTGGAGTTCTTC

clone size: few
J gene: TRBJ1-4
V gene: TRBV5-1
D gene: TRBD1
CDR3 protein: CASSPGQSAMSQKLFF
CDR3 DNA: TGCGCCAGCAGCCCGGGACAGTCAGCGATGTCTCAAAAACTGTTTTTT

clone size: NA
J gene: TRBJ2-1
V gene: TRBV7-6
D gene: TRBD2
CDR3 protein: CASSLGRRLAGYNEQFF
CDR3 DNA: TGTGCCAGCAGCTTGGGCCGGAGACTAGCGGGGTACAATGAGCAGTTCTTC

clone size: many
J gene: TRBJ1-6
V gene: TRBV7-9
D gene: NA
CDR3 protein: CASSPGQLNSPLHF
CDR3 DNA: TGTGCCAGCAGCCCTGGACAGCTTAATTCACCCCTCCACTTT

clone size: NA
J gene: TRBJ2-2
V gene: TRBV28
D gene: TRBD1
CDR3 protein: CASSFFRDRATGELFF
CDR3 DNA: TGTGCCAGCAGTTTTTTCAGGGACAGGGCCACCGGGGAGCTGTTTTTT

clone size: many
J gene: TRBJ1-1
V gene: TRBV20-1
D gene: NA
CDR3 protein: CSTPHGDTEAFF
CDR3 DNA: TGCAGCACTCCCCACGGGGACACTGAAGCTTTCTTT

clone size: many
J gene: TRBJ2-5
V gene: TRBV3-1
D gene: NA
CDR3 protein: CASSQVQGGETQYF
CDR3 DNA: TGTGCCAGCAGCCAAGTTCAAGGAGGGGAGACCCAGTACTTC

clone size: NA
J gene: TRBJ2-5
V gene: TRBV5-1
D gene: NA
CDR3 protein: CASRVEETQYF
CDR3 DNA: TGCGCCAGCAGAGTGGAAGAGACCCAGTACTTC

clone size: few
J gene: TRBJ1-1
V gene: TRBV7-9
D gene: NA
CDR3 protein: CASSLDYISTEAFF
CDR3 DNA: TGTGCCAGCAGCTTAGATTATATCTCCACTGAAGCTTTCTTT

clone size: many
J gene: TRBJ2-2
V gene: TRBV24-1
D gene: TRBD1
CDR3 protein: CATSGRLDRGIANTGELFF
CDR3 DNA: TGTGCCACCAGTGGGAGACTCGACAGGGGAATCGCGAACACCGGGGAGCTGTTTTTT

clone size: few
J gene: TRBJ1-1
V gene: TRBV5-1
D gene: NA
CDR3 protein: CASSSDVYTEAFF
CDR3 DNA: TGCGCCAGCAGCTCGGACGTATACACTGAAGCTTTCTTT

clone size: NA
J gene: TRBJ1-6
V gene: TRBV4-1
D gene: NA
CDR3 protein: CASSLGTDHNSPLHF
CDR3 DNA: TGCGCCAGCAGCCTAGGGACCGACCATAATTCACCCCTCCACTTT

clone size: NA
J gene: TRBJ2-2
V gene: TRBV3-1
D gene: TRBD2
CDR3 protein: CASSRTSGTGELFF
CDR3 DNA: TGTGCCAGCAGCCGAACTAGCGGCACCGGGGAGCTGTTTTTT

clone size: NA
J gene: TRBJ2-7
V gene: TRBV28
D gene: NA
CDR3 protein: CASSLDTRYEQYF
CDR3 DNA: TGTGCCAGCAGTCTGGACACCCGCTACGAGCAGTACTTC

clone size: few
J gene: TRBJ1-5
V gene: TRBV15
D gene: NA
CDR3 protein: CATSRDPSQPQHF
CDR3 DNA: TGTGCCACCAGCAGAGATCCAAGTCAGCCCCAGCATTTT

clone size: few
J gene: TRBJ1-6
V gene: TRBV27
D gene: NA
CDR3 protein: CASSLGTRFNSPLHF
CDR3 DNA: TGTGCCAGCAGTTTGGGGACCAGGTTTAATTCACCCCTCCACTTT

clone size: many
J gene: TRBJ2-1
V gene: TRBV24-1
D gene: NA
CDR3 protein: CATSDPRSYNEQFF
CDR3 DNA: TGTGCCACCAGTGACCCCCGCAGTTACAATGAGCAGTTCTTC

clone size: NA
J gene: TRBJ2-1
V gene: TRBV20-1
D gene: TRBD2
CDR3 protein: CSAREGAGVTLGEQFF
CDR3 DNA: TGCAGTGCTAGAGAAGGGGCGGGAGTCACCCTGGGTGAGCAGTTCTTC

clone size: many
J gene: TRBJ2-7
V gene: TRBV5-1
D gene: NA
CDR3 protein: CASSLGRGNYEQYF
CDR3 DNA: TGCGCCAGCAGCTTGGGAAGAGGGAACTACGAGCAGTACTTC

clone size: many
J gene: TRBJ2-1
V gene: TRBV14
D gene: NA
CDR3 protein: CASSPNAVSYNEQFF
CDR3 DNA: TGTGCCAGCAGCCCTAATGCGGTCTCCTACAATGAGCAGTTCTTC

clone size: few
J gene: TRBJ1-2
V gene: TRBV7-9
D gene: NA
CDR3 protein: CASSLSSSGGYTF
CDR3 DNA: TGTGCCAGCAGCTTGAGCTCCTCGGGTGGCTACACCTTC

clone size: NA
J gene: TRBJ2-6
V gene: TRBV10-3
D gene: NA
CDR3 protein: CAITDWIGGPTGANVLTF
CDR3 DNA: TGTGCCATCACGGACTGGATCGGGGGGCCGACTGGGGCCAACGTCCTGACTTTC

clone size: many
J gene: TRBJ1-2
V gene: TRBV5-1
D gene: NA
CDR3 protein: CASSLGRHGYTF
CDR3 DNA: TGCGCCAGCAGCTTGGGAAGGCATGGCTACACCTTC

clone size: NA
J gene: TRBJ2-7
V gene: TRBV5-1
D gene: NA
CDR3 protein: CASSRTGQSQVGEQYF
CDR3 DNA: TGCGCCAGCAGCCGGACCGGACAGAGCCAGGTGGGCGAGCAGTACTTC

clone size: many
J gene: TRBJ2-2
V gene: TRBV27
D gene: TRBD2
CDR3 protein: CASSFVPTSSGELFF
CDR3 DNA: TGTGCCAGCAGTTTTGTTCCGACTAGCTCCGGGGAGCTGTTTTTT

clone size: NA
J gene: TRBJ1-1
V gene: TRBV5-1
D gene: TRBD1
CDR3 protein: CASSFFQGARNTEAFF
CDR3 DNA: TGCGCCAGCAGCTTTTTTCAGGGGGCTCGGAACACTGAAGCTTTCTTT

clone size: NA
J gene: TRBJ1-2
V gene: TRBV2
D gene: NA
CDR3 protein: CASRVLSDHGYTF
CDR3 DNA: TGTGCCAGCAGGGTACTCTCGGACCATGGCTACACCTTC

clone size: many
J gene: TRBJ2-1
V gene: TRBV18
D gene: NA
CDR3 protein: CASSPRTDNEQFF
CDR3 DNA: TGTGCCAGCTCACCCCGGACAGACAATGAGCAGTTCTTC